This T cell receptor (beta chain) was identified in a study of OX40 agonist ivuxolimab in advanced cancers. The table came from immunoSEQ multiplex PCR; TCRdb's copy has only in-frame clones and leaves some out. The sample consists of about 58,000 clones, roughly four fifths of them appearing once. The length of the CDR3 is 14 residues. Trimming removed 5 bases from V and 3 bases from J, with 10 bases in between. Germline V gives CDR1 SGHTA, CDR2 FQGNSA. This sequence originates from an adult with an advanced solid tumor such as melanoma, head and neck, liver or kidney cancer. The sample was CD4+ or CD8+ T cells sorted from blood, taken in a trial of the OX40 agonist ivuxolimab. This chain links TRBV7-2 with TRBJ1-4; no reliable D call. DNA of the CDR3: TGTGCCAGCAGCAACCTTATTCCTAATGAAAAACTGTTTTTT. It yields the protein CASSNLIPNEKLFF.